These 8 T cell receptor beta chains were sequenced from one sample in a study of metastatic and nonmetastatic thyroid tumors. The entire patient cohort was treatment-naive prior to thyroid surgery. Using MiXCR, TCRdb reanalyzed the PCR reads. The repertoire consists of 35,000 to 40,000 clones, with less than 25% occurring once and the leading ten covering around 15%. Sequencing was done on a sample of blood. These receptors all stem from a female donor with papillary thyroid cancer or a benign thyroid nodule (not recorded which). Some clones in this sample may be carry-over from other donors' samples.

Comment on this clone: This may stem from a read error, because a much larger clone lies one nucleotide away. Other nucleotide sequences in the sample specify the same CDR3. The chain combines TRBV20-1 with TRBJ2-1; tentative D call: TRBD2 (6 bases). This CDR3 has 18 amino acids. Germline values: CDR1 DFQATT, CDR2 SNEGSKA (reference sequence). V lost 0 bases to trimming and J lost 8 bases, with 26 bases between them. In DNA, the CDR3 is TGCAGTGCTAGAGACACATATAGCGGTAGGGCTCTCATCGATGAGCAGTTCTTC. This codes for CSARDTYSGRALIDEQFF.

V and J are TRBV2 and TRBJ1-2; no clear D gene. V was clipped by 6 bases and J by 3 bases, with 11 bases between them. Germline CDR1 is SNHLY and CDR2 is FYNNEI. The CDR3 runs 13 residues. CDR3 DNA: TGTGCCAGCAGCTACTCTGGAGACTATGGCTACACCTTC. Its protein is CASSYSGDYGYTF.

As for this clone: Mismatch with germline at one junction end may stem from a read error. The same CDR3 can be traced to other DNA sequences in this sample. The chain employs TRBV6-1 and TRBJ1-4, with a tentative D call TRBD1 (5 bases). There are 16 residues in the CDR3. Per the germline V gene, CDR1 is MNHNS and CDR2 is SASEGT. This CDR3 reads CASSPSGGGFAEKLFF. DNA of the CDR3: TGCGCCAGCAGCCCCTCAGGTGGGGGGTTTGCTGAAAAACTGTTTTTT.

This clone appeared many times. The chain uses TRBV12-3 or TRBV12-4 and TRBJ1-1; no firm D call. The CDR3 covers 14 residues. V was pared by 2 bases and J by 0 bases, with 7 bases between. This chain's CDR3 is CASSLRGMNTEAFF. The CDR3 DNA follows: TGTGCCAGCAGTTTACGGGGTATGAACACTGAAGCTTTCTTT.

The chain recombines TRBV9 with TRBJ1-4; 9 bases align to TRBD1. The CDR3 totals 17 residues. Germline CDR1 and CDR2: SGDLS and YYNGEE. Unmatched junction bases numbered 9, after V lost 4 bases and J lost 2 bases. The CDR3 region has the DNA TGTGCCAGCAGCCCACACAGGGGGCAGCGCACTAATGAAAAACTGTTTTTT. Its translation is CASSPHRGQRTNEKLFF.

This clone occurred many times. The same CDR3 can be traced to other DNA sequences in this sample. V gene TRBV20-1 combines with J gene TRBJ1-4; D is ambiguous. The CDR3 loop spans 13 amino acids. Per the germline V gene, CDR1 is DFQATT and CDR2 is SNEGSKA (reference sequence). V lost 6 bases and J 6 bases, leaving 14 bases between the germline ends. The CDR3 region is CSAVLRSDEKLFF. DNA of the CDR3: TGCAGTGCCGTACTGCGGTCGGATGAAAAACTGTTTTTT.

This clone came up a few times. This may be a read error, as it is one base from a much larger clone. CDR3 nucleotides: TGTGCCAGCAGTGAAGGTCAAGAGGACATCACCTACAAGCAGTACTTC. It codes for CASSEGQEDITYKQYF. The chain uses TRBV6-1 and TRBJ2-7; a possible D gene is TRBD1 (5 bases). The V gene's germline CDR1 is MNHNS and CDR2 SASEGT. CDR3 length: 16 residues.

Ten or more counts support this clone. CDR3 sequence (DNA): TGTGCCAGCAGCCAAGATCCGCTAGCGGGAGTGTACAATGAGCAGTTCTTC. Translation: CASSQDPLAGVYNEQFF. The V call is TRBV4-2, the J call TRBJ2-1, with TRBD2 identical over 10 bases. CDR1 and CDR2 from the germline V gene are LGHNA and YNFKEQ. V lost 0 bases to trimming and J lost 4 bases; unmatched junction nucleotides: 6. CDR3 length: 17 residues.